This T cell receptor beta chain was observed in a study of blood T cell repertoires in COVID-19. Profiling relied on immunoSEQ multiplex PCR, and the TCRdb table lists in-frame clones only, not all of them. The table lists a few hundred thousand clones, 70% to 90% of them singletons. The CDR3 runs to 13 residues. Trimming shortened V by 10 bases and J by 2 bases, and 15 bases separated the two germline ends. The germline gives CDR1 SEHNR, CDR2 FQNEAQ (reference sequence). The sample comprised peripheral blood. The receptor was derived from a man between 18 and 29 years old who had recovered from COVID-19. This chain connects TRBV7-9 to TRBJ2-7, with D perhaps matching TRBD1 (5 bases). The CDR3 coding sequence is TGTGCCACCCAGCTGGCAGGGACCTACGAGCAGTACTTC. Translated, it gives CATQLAGTYEQYF.